This T cell receptor beta chain was profiled in a study of CXCR3-negative and CXCR3-positive naive CD8 T cells (dated by TCRdb to about 2019). The study in broad terms: In total, approximately 130 million TRB reads were obtained, corresponding to roughly 1.5 +/- 0.3 million reads per library. TRBV-TRBJ cluster analysis included naive subsets from five or six donors and memory cells from 3 donors. Diversity and physicochemical repertoire analyses were performed on about eleven donors pooled from two independent experiments.

What the authors observed across the whole study: Similar TRBV-TRBJ usage was shown by naive CXCR3-negative and CXCR3-positive cells from the same donor, whereas distinct patterns were shown by memory cells. Because CXCR3 expression was partially decreased after cryopreservation, freshly isolated PBMCs were used for most assays. Because surface CD5, which is linked to self-reactivity in mice, was comparable between the naive subsets, TCR interaction strength was also inferred from the physicochemical properties of TRB CDR3s. Compared with CXCR3-negative naive cells, CXCR3-positive naive cells had TRB CDR3s with higher hydrophobicity (lower Kidera factor 4), lower energy, and higher strength and volume indices. Both naive subsets had comparably high repertoire diversity, while memory CD8+ T cells had much lower repertoire diversity.

There are 18 amino acids in the CDR3, from cysteine to phenylalanine inclusive. This entry has no DNA. The CDR1 and CDR2 encoded by the germline V gene are SGHTA and FQGNSA. As for this clonotype: The antigen it binds to is not known.

The instrument given in TCRdb is NextSeq 550. The Human TCR Profiling Kit (MiLaboratory) was used to make UMI-labeled 5' RACE TRB cDNA libraries. cDNA synthesis used the entire amount of extracted RNA, and PCR amplification then used the entire amount of cDNA produced. Libraries were prepared in parallel using an identical number of PCR cycles. As for the original processing: MIGEC and MiXCR extracted about 54,000 +/- 9,700 unique UMI-labeled TRB cDNA molecules per library, requiring at least two reads per UMI. On average, approximately 40,000 +/- 10,000 functional in-frame TRB CDR3 nucleotide clonotypes lacking stop codons were found per library. Diversity metrics, including normalized Shannon-Wiener and Chao1, were computed in VDJtools after downsampling to 5000 UMI-labeled TRB molecules per sample. VDJtools computed clonotype-size-weighted physicochemical properties of the central five CDR3 residues: interaction energy, strength, volume and Kidera factor 4. Following TCRdb reprocessing, every CDR3 protein sequence forms one entry, and DNA is not provided. The V and J calls were not made by the authors but by TCRdb's processing. The table for this sample lists approximately 58,000 distinct CDR3 sequences. The ten largest clones represent around 0.4% of the sample.

Each CD8+ T cell subset was flow-sorted in triplicate, and 300,000 or so cells per subset were placed directly into RLT lysis buffer. Naive CD8+ T cells were defined stringently as CD45RO-CCR7+CD27+CD95- to exclude memory contaminants. Peripheral blood mononuclear cells were isolated from buffy coats by standard density gradient centrifugation. A FACSAria III was used to flow-sort naive CD8+ T cells into CXCR3-negative and CXCR3-positive populations. Total RNA was extracted from sorted cells with an RNeasy Mini Kit. Material for sequencing was naive CXCR3- CD8+ T cells from blood. This specimen's cell subset or site label, interpreted: CD45RO-CCR7+CD27+CD95- naive CD8+ T cells lacking CXCR3 (TNR3-). The rearrangement combines TRBV7-2 with TRBJ1-1; absent DNA, TCRdb's TRBD1 call cannot be checked. The clonotype comes from a human donor in good health. Some clones in this sample may be carry-over from other donors' samples. The CDR3 protein is CASSPGQGIRNFFTEAFF.